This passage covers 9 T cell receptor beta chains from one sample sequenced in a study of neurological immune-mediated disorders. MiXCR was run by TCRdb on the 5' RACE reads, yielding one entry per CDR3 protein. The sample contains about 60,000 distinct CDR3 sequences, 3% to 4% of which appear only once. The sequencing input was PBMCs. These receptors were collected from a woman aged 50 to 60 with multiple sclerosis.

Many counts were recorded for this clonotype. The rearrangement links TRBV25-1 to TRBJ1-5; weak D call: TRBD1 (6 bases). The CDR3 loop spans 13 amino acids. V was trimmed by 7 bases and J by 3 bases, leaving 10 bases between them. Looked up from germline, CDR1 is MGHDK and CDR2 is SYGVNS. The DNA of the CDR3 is TGTGCCAGCAAGGGACACAACAATCAGCCCCAGCATTTT. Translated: CASKGHNNQPQHF.

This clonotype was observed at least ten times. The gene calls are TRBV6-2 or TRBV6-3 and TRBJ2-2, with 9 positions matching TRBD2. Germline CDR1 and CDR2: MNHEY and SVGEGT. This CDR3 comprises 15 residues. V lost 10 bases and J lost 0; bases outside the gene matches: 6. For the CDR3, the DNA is TGTGCCACCGTCTTAGCGGGGGCGAACACCGGGGAGCTGTTTTTT. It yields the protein CATVLAGANTGELFF.

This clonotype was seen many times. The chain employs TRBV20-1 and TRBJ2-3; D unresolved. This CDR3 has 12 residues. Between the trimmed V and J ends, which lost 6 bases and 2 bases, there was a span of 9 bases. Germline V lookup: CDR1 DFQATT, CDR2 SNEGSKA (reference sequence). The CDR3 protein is CSAPALTDTQYF. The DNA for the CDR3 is TGCAGTGCCCCGGCCCTCACAGATACGCAGTATTTT.

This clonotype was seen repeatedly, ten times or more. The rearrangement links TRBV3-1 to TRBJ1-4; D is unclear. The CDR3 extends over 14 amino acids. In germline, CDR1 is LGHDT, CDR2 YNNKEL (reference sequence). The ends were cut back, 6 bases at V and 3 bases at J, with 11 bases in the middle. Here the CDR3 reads CASSRLGANEKLFF. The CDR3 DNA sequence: TGTGCCAGCAGTCGTCTTGGAGCTAATGAAAAACTGTTTTTT.

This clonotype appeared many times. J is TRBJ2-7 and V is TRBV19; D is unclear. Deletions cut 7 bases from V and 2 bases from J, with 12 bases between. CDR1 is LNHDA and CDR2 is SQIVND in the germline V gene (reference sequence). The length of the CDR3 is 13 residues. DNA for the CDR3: TGTGCCAGTAAAGGAGTAGGTCCCTACGAGCAGTACTTC. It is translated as CASKGVGPYEQYF.

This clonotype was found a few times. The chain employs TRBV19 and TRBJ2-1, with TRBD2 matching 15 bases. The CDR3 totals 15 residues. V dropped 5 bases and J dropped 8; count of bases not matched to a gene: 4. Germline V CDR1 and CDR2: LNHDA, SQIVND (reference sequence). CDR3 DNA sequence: TGTGCCAGTAGTTCGGGACTAGCGGGAGGCGATGAGCAGTTCTTC. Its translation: CASSSGLAGGDEQFF.

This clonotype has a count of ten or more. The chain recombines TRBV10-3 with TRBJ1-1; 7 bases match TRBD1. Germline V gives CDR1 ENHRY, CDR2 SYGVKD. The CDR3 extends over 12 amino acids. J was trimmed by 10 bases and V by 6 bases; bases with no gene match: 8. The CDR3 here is CAIRMTGKRAFF. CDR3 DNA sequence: TGTGCCATCAGGATGACAGGGAAGCGAGCTTTCTTT.

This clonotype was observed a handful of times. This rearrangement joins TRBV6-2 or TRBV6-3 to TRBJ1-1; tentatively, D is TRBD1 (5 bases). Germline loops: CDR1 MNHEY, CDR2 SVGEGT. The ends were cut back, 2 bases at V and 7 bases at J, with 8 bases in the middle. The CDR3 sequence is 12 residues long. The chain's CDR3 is CASSYGTLEAFF. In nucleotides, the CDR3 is TGTGCCAGCAGTTACGGGACCCTTGAAGCTTTCTTT.

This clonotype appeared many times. CDR3 nucleotides: TGTGCCAGCAGCTTAGCTTGGGGTTCACCCCTCCACTTT. It yields the protein CASSLAWGSPLHF. This sequence joins TRBV7-6 and TRBJ1-6; the D is unclear. The CDR3 runs to 13 residues. CDR1 and CDR2 from the germline V gene are SGHVS and FNYEAQ. V was clipped by 0 bases and J by 9 bases, with 6 bases between them. Complete variable domain (other parts from reference TRBV7-6 and TRBJ1-6): GAGVSQSPRYKVTKRGQDVALRCDPISGHVSLYWYRQALGQGPEFLTYFNYEAQQDKSGLPNDRFSAERPEGSISTLTIQRTEQRDSAMYRCASSLAWGSPLHFGNGTRLTVT.